These 5 T cell receptor beta chains were sequenced from one sample in a study of naive and memory T cell subsets. An equimolar mix of two oligonucleotides served as the beta constant-region primer for TRBC1 and TRBC2. TCRdb ran MiXCR on the UMI-ligation and nested PCR reads and lists one entry per CDR3 protein. The table lists some 87,000 distinct CDR3 sequences, around 6.5% of them singletons. Material for sequencing was central memory CD4+ T cells from blood. The receptors were sampled from a human donor in good health.

In this sample, this clonotype turned up many times. The V and J genes are TRBV29-1 and TRBJ1-5; 8 bases align to TRBD1. The germline V gene encodes CDR1 SQVTM and CDR2 ANQGSEA. V was clipped by 6 bases and J by 4 bases; unmatched bases: 8. CDR3 length equals 14 residues. The CDR3 here is CSVSGQGGNQPQHF. The CDR3, as DNA: TGCAGCGTCAGCGGACAGGGCGGTAATCAGCCCCAGCATTTT.

There are many counts of this clonotype. The CDR3 region has the DNA TGTGCCAGCAGCTTGAGGGGACAGGGGGCGCGGGATGAGCAGTTCTTC. Residues: CASSLRGQGARDEQFF. The V call is TRBV5-6, the J call TRBJ2-1, with 12 bases matching TRBD1. Germline V CDR1 and CDR2: SGHDT, YYEEEE. The CDR3 is made up of 16 amino acids. V was pared by 1 base and J by 8 bases, with 7 bases of the junction left unmatched.

Concerning this clonotype: A much larger clonotype is one base distant, so this may be a read error. The chain recombines TRBV7-2 with TRBJ2-5; the D call may be TRBD1 or TRBD2 (7 bases each). Per germline, CDR1 SGHTA and CDR2 FQGNSA. The CDR3 is 16 amino acids. The CDR3 sequence: CASSSPPRGGAETRYF. The CDR3 DNA is TGTGCCAGCAGCTCCCCGCCCAGGGGGGGGGCAGAGACCCGGTACTTC.

This clonotype came up a few times. The CDR3 reads CASSYARGGGRPDTQYF. CDR3 DNA sequence: TGTGCCAGCAGTTATGCCCGGGGGGGGGGCCGACCAGATACGCAGTATTTT. V usage is TRBV6-9 and J usage is TRBJ2-3; 8 bases match TRBD2. This CDR3 is 17 amino acids long. Germline CDR1 and CDR2: MNHGY and SVAAGI. V lost 2 bases to trimming and J lost 4 bases; unmatched junction nucleotides: 11.

The chain has TRBV15 and TRBJ2-3; TRBD1 matches at 7 bases. The CDR3 runs 15 residues. The trim removed 4 bases at V and 3 bases at J, leaving 7 bases unmatched. The germline CDR1 and CDR2 sequences are LNHNV and YYDKDF (reference sequence). CDR3 amino acids: CATSTRQGRTDTQYF. CDR3 DNA: TGTGCCACCAGCACCAGACAGGGACGGACAGATACGCAGTATTTT.